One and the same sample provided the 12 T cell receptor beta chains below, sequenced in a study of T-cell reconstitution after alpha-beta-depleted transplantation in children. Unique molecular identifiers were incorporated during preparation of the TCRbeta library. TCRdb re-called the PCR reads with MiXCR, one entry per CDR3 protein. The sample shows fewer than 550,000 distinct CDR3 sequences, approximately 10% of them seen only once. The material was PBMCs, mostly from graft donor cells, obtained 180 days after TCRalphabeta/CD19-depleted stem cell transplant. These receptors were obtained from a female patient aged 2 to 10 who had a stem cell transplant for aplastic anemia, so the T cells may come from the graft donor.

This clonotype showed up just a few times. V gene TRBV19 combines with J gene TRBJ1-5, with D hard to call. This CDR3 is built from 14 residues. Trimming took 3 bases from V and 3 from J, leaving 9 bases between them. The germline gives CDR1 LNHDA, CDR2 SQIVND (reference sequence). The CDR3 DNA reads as TGTGCCAGTAGTATCCGCGGGCCCAATCAGCCCCAGCATTTT. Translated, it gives CASSIRGPNQPQHF. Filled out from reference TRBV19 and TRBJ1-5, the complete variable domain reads DGGITQSPKYLFRKEGQNVTLSCEQNLNHDAMYWYRQDPGQGLRLIYYSQIVNDFQKGDIAEGYSVSREKKESFPLTVTSAQKNPTAFYLCASSIRGPNQPQHFGDGTRLSIL.

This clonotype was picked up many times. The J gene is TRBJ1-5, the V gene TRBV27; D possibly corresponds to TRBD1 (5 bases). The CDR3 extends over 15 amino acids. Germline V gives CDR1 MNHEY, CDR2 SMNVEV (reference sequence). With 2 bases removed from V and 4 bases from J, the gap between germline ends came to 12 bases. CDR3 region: CASSLRPPGNQPQHF. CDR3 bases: TGTGCCAGCAGTTTACGCCCTCCAGGGAATCAGCCCCAGCATTTT.

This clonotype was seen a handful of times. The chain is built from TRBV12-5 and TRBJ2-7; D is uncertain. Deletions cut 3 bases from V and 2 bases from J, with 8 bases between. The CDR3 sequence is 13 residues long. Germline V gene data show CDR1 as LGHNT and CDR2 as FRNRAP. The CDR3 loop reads CASGFDVTYEQYF. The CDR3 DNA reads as TGTGCTAGTGGTTTCGACGTCACCTACGAGCAGTACTTC.

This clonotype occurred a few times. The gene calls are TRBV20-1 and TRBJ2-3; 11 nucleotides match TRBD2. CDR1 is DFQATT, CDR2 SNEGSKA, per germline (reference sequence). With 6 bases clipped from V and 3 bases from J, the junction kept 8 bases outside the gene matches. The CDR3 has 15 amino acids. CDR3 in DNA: TGCAGTGCGATTCTTCCTAGCGGGAGGACAGATACGCAGTATTTT. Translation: CSAILPSGRTDTQYF.

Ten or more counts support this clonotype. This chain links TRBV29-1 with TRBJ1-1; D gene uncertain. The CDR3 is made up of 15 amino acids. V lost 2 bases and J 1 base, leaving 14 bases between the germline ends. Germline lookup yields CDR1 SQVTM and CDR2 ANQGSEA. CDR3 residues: CSVERWSPPNTEAFF. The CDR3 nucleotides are TGCAGCGTTGAAAGGTGGTCACCTCCGAACACTGAAGCTTTCTTT.

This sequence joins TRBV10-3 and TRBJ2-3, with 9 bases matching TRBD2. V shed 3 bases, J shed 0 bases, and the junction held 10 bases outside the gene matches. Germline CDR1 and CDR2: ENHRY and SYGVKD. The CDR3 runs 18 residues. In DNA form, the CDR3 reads TGTGCCATCAGTGAAGAGGCTAGCGGGGCGCTCAGCACAGATACGCAGTATTTT. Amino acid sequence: CAISEEASGALSTDTQYF.

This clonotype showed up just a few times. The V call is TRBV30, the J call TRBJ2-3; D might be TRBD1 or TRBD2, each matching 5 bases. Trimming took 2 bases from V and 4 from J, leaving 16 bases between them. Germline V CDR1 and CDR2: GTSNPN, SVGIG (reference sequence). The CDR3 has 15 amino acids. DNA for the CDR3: TGTGCCTGGAGTCTCGGGACCGGCCCTTCAGATACGCAGTATTTT. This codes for CAWSLGTGPSDTQYF.

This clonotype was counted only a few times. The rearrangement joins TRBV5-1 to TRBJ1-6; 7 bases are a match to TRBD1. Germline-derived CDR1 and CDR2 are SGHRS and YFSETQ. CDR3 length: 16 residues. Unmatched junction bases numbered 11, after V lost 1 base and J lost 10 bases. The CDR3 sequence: CASSLSTRQGDSPLHF. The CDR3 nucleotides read TGCGCCAGCAGCTTGTCGACCAGACAGGGTGACTCACCCCTCCACTTT.

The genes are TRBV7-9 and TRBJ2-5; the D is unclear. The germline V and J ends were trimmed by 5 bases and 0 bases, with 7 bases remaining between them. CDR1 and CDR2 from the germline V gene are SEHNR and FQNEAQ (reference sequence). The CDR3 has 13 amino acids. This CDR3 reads CASSPPYQETQYF. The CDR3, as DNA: TGTGCCAGCAGCCCGCCGTACCAAGAGACCCAGTACTTC. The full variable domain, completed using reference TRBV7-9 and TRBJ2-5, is DTGVSQNPRHKITKRGQNVTFRCDPISEHNRLYWYRQTLGQGPEFLTYFQNEAQLEKSRLLSDRFSAERPKGSFSTLEIQRTEQGDSAMYLCASSPPYQETQYFGPGTRLLVL.

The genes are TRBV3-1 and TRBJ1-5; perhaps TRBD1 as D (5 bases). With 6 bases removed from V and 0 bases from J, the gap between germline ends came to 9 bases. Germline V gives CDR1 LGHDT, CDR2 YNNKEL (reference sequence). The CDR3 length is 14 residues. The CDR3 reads CASSTTASNQPQHF. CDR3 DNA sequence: TGTGCCAGCAGTACGACAGCTAGCAATCAGCCCCAGCATTTT.

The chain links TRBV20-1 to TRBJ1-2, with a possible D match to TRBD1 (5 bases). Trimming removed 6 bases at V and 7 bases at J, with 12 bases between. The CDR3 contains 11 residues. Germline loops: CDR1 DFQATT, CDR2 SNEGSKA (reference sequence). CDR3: CSAVAGSGYTF. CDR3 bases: TGCAGTGCAGTCGCAGGGAGTGGCTACACCTTC.

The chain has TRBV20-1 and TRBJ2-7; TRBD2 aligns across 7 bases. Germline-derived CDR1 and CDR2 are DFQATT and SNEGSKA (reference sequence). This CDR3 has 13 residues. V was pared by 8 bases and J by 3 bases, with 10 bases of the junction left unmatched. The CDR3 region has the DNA TGCAGTCTGATCCCTAGCGGCCTCTACGAGCAGTACTTC. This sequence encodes CSLIPSGLYEQYF.